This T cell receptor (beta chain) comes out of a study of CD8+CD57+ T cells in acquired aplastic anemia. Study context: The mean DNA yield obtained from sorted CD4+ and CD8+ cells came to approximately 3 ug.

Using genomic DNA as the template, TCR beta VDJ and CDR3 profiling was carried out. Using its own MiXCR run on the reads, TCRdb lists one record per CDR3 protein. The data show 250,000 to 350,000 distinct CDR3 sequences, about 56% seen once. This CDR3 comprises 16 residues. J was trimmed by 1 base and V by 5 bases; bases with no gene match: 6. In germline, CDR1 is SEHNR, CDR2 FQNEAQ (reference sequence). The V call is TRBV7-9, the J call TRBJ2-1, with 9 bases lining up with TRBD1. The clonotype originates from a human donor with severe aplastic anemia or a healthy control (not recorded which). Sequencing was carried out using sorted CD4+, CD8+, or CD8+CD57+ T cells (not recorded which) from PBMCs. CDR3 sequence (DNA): TGTGCCAGCAGCCCCCCCGGACAGGGGTCCTACAATGAGCAGTTCTTC. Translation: CASSPPGQGSYNEQFF.